These 14 T cell receptor beta chains share one sample of origin, sequenced in a study of cytomegalovirus exposure and HLA in healthy donors. Primers for the PCR totalled 60 Vbeta and 13 Jbeta. The protocol was immunoSEQ multiplex PCR, while the TCRdb copy is restricted to in-frame clones and leaves out a portion. This repertoire shows 50,000 to 65,000 clones, around 72% found once; its top ten account for roughly 22%. Sequencing was carried out using PBMCs. Receptors were obtained from a woman in her 50s in good health and CMV-seropositive.

V usage is TRBV7-8 and J usage is TRBJ1-2; 11 positions agree with TRBD1. The CDR3 sequence is 15 residues long. CDR1 and CDR2 (germline): SGHVS, FQNEAQ. V trimming: 5 bases; J trimming: 4 bases; junction bases outside the gene matches: 6. The CDR3: CASSRRGTGGYGYTF. For the CDR3, the DNA is TGTGCCAGCAGCCGCCGAGGGACAGGGGGCTATGGCTACACCTTC.

This chain joins TRBV15 and TRBJ1-1, with D unresolved. This CDR3 region has 15 residues. V was cut by 0 bases and J by 2 bases, with 10 bases left in between. CDR1 is LNHNV, CDR2 YYDKDF, per germline (reference sequence). The CDR3 DNA follows: TGTGCCACCAGCAGAGACTCAGGCCGAAACACTGAAGCTTTCTTT. This sequence encodes CATSRDSGRNTEAFF. Complete variable domain (other parts from reference TRBV15 and TRBJ1-1): DAMVIQNPRYQVTQFGKPVTLSCSQTLNHNVMYWYQQKSSQAPKLLFHYYDKDFNNEADTPDNFQSRRPNTSFCFLDIRSPGLGDTAMYLCATSRDSGRNTEAFFGQGTRLTVV.

The gene calls are TRBV2 and TRBJ2-7; maybe TRBD1 (5 bases). Germline assignment: CDR1 SNHLY and CDR2 FYNNEI. Trimming removed 3 bases at V and 3 bases at J, with 18 bases between. The CDR3 has 16 amino acids. CDR3 bases: TGTGCCAGCAGTGACACCCCAGGGAAAAGAGTCTACGAGCAGTACTTC. Translation: CASSDTPGKRVYEQYF. The entire variable domain, with the rest obtained from reference TRBV2 and TRBJ2-7, is as follows: EPEVTQTPSHQVTQMGQEVILRCVPISNHLYFYWYRQILGQKVEFLVSFYNNEISEKSEIFDDQFSVERPDGSNFTLKIRSTKLEDSAMYFCASSDTPGKRVYEQYFGPGTRLTVT.

The rearrangement links TRBV19 to TRBJ2-7; 15 nucleotides match TRBD2. CDR3 length: 17 amino acids. The junction had 11 bases not matched to a gene; V was cut back by 5 bases and J by 6 bases. Germline CDR1 and CDR2: LNHDA and SQIVND (reference sequence). Written as DNA, the CDR3 is TGTGCCAGTAGTCCAGGGACTAGCGGGGGGTCCGCCGGCGAGCAGTACTTC. Translated, it gives CASSPGTSGGSAGEQYF.

In its sample, this clone was seen once. The gene calls are TRBV2 and TRBJ1-5; no definite D call. Trimming shortened V by 4 bases and J by 5 bases, and 9 bases separated the two germline ends. The CDR3 has 13 residues. Germline CDR1 is SNHLY and CDR2 is FYNNEI. CDR3 in amino acids: CASSVVVDQPQHF. In nucleotides, the CDR3 is TGTGCCAGCAGTGTTGTAGTCGATCAGCCCCAGCATTTT.

This chain links TRBV30 with TRBJ2-1; 7 positions match TRBD2. The V segment lost 0 bases and the J segment 9 bases; nucleotides outside the gene matches: 8. This CDR3 is built from 14 residues. CDR1 is GTSNPN, CDR2 SVGIG, per germline (reference sequence). CDR3 coding DNA: TGTGCCTGGAGTGTACAGATTACGGGAGGTGAGCAGTTCTTC. Its translation: CAWSVQITGGEQFF.

The rearrangement joins TRBV30 to TRBJ2-5, with a weak D call TRBD1 (5 bases). This CDR3 region has 13 residues. V was shortened by 1 base and J by 5 bases, with 11 bases between the two germline ends. CDR1 and CDR2 from the germline V gene are GTSNPN and SVGIG (reference sequence). This CDR3 reads CAWSADRPETQYF. The CDR3 DNA is TGTGCCTGGAGTGCCGACAGACCCGAGACCCAGTACTTC.

This chain connects TRBV5-8 to TRBJ2-6; D perhaps matches TRBD1 (6 bases). From germline, CDR1 is SGHTS and CDR2 YDEGEE. V gave up 0 bases and J gave up 4 bases, with 11 bases separating them. The CDR3 length is 16 residues. The CDR3 here is CASSLVRGYGANVLTF. In nucleotides, the CDR3 is TGTGCCAGCAGCTTGGTAAGGGGGTACGGGGCCAACGTCCTGACTTTC.

This clone has only a few counts. This rearrangement joins TRBV10-3 to TRBJ2-7, with 10 bases matching TRBD1. V was clipped by 8 bases and J by 2 bases; unmatched bases: 3. The length of the CDR3 is 13 residues. Germline values: CDR1 ENHRY, CDR2 SYGVKD. Here the CDR3 DNA reads TGTGCCATCGGTGGGACAGGGGCCTACGAGCAGTACTTC. Encoded protein: CAIGGTGAYEQYF.

This chain connects TRBV7-8 to TRBJ2-4; D possibly corresponds to TRBD1 (6 bases). Per germline, CDR1 SGHVS and CDR2 FQNEAQ. Deletions cut 5 bases from V and 0 bases from J, with 17 bases between. The CDR3 spans 17 residues. CDR3 loop: CASSAGQGSIAKNIQYF. The CDR3 nucleotides are TGTGCCAGCAGCGCTGGGCAGGGGTCGATAGCCAAAAACATTCAGTACTTC.

This rearrangement joins TRBV9 to TRBJ2-1, with 15 positions matching TRBD2. The CDR3 length is 18 residues. V was pared by 4 bases and J by 0 bases, with 5 bases of the junction left unmatched. Germline CDR1 is SGDLS and CDR2 is YYNGEE. The CDR3 spells CASSYGLAGGISYNEQFF. Here the CDR3 DNA reads TGTGCCAGCAGCTATGGACTAGCGGGGGGGATCTCCTACAATGAGCAGTTCTTC.

The genes are TRBV7-3 and TRBJ2-5; 7 bases align to TRBD1. CDR3 length: 14 amino acids. Germline CDR1 and CDR2: SGHTA and FQGTGA. Unmatched junction bases numbered 2, after V lost 0 bases and J lost 4 bases. Written as DNA, the CDR3 is TGTGCCAGCAGCTTAACAGGGGGCGGAGAGACCCAGTACTTC. Translation: CASSLTGGGETQYF.

This clone was found once. The genes are TRBV5-1 and TRBJ2-3, with a possible D match to TRBD2 (7 bases). This CDR3 is 14 amino acids long. Germline CDR1 SGHRS, CDR2 YFSETQ. Trimming pared 5 bases from V and 4 bases from J, leaving 14 bases between. DNA for the CDR3: TGCGCCAGCAGGTACCCGGGGGGCGCAGATACGCAGTATTTT. Translated: CASRYPGGADTQYF.

The chain recombines TRBV5-1 with TRBJ1-3, with D tentatively TRBD1 (5 bases). This CDR3 spans 13 amino acids. Germline CDR1 and CDR2: SGHRS and YFSETQ. V was clipped by 2 bases and J by 4 bases, with 7 bases between them. DNA for the CDR3: TGCGCCAGCAGCTTAAGACAGGGAAACACCATATATTTT. Translating gives CASSLRQGNTIYF.